This entry lists 7 T cell receptor beta chains sequenced from one sample in a study of OX40 agonist ivuxolimab in advanced cancers. Profiling relied on immunoSEQ multiplex PCR, and the TCRdb table lists in-frame clones only, not all of them. This sample carries fewer than 90,000 clones, 89% of them seen once, and the ten largest clones take over 0.35%. The specimen comprised CD4+ or CD8+ T cells sorted from blood, sampled in a trial of the OX40 agonist ivuxolimab. The source of these receptors is an adult with an advanced solid tumor such as melanoma, head and neck, liver or kidney cancer.

The chain joins TRBV7-9 to TRBJ2-5; no definite D call. Trimming cost V 0 bases and J 0 bases, with 8 bases left between them. Germline values: CDR1 SEHNR, CDR2 FQNEAQ (reference sequence). This CDR3 spans 15 amino acids. CDR3 residues: CASSLALGYQETQYF. CDR3 coding DNA: TGTGCCAGCAGCTTAGCGCTGGGTTACCAAGAGACCCAGTACTTC.

The V and J genes are TRBV6-5 and TRBJ1-5, with a weak D call TRBD1 (5 bases). The CDR3 extends over 12 amino acids. Germline V gene data show CDR1 as MNHEY and CDR2 as SVGAGI. V was shortened by 6 bases and J by 5 bases, with 8 bases between the two germline ends. The chain's CDR3 is CASRRGDQPQHF. The CDR3 nucleotides read TGTGCCAGCAGAAGAGGGGATCAGCCCCAGCATTTT.

This clone appeared a single time. This sequence joins TRBV6-5 and TRBJ2-5; no firm D call. V lost 6 bases and J lost 5, with 7 bases in between. Germline values: CDR1 MNHEY, CDR2 SVGAGI. The CDR3 length is 11 residues. Here the CDR3 DNA reads TGTGCCAGCAGGACACGGGAGACCCAGTACTTC. Translated: CASRTRETQYF.

This clone appeared once. The chain is built from TRBV27 and TRBJ2-5; D is perhaps TRBD1 (8 bases). V shed 2 bases and J shed 0 bases, with 22 bases lying between them. Germline CDR1 MNHEY, CDR2 SMNVEV (reference sequence). The CDR3 is made up of 19 amino acids. The CDR3 here is CASSLRVRGQAGYQETQYF. Written as DNA, the CDR3 is TGTGCCAGCAGTTTAAGGGTCAGGGGGCAAGCGGGGTACCAAGAGACCCAGTACTTC.

CDR3 sequence reads: CASSSPREPQETQYF. The CDR3 DNA reads as TGTGCCAGCAGCTCCCCCCGGGAGCCTCAAGAGACCCAGTACTTC. V and J are TRBV5-6 and TRBJ2-5; perhaps TRBD2 as D (6 bases). In germline, CDR1 is SGHDT, CDR2 YYEEEE. Between the trimmed V and J ends, which lost 3 bases and 2 bases, there was a span of 14 bases. The CDR3 runs 15 residues.

The genes are TRBV7-2 and TRBJ2-1; 12 positions match TRBD2. Trimming at V came to 6 bases and at J to 8 bases, leaving 2 bases not matched to a gene. This CDR3 comprises 13 residues. CDR1 and CDR2 (germline): SGHTA, FQGNSA. The DNA for the CDR3 is TGTGCCAGCAGGACTAGCGGGAGCTATGAGCAGTTCTTC. Translating it yields CASRTSGSYEQFF.

The chain is built from TRBV5-1 and TRBJ2-1; D possibly corresponds to TRBD1 (5 bases). This CDR3 has 15 amino acids. Germline CDR1 and CDR2: SGHRS and YFSETQ. The germline V and J ends were trimmed by 4 bases and 5 bases, with 16 bases remaining between them. CDR3 DNA sequence: TGCGCCAGCAGCCCCTCAGGGCTAGTTGACAATGAGCAGTTCTTC. Translation gives CASSPSGLVDNEQFF.